What follows describes a single T cell receptor (beta chain). The source of the sample is a study of cytomegalovirus exposure and HLA in healthy donors. CDR1 and CDR2 from the germline V gene are PRHDT and FYEKMQ (reference sequence). The ends were cut back, 5 bases at V and 4 bases at J, with 14 bases in the middle. This CDR3 comprises 14 residues. Both 60 Vbeta primers and 13 Jbeta primers went into the PCR. Sequencing was performed with immunoSEQ multiplex PCR; in TCRdb, only in-frame clones are kept and a portion is missing. Here the sample spans about 200,000 clones, 70% to 85% being singletons. The sequencing input was PBMCs. This TCR was sampled from a girl aged 2 to 9 in good health and CMV-seronegative. The chain joins TRBV13 to TRBJ1-2; no clear D gene. CDR3 amino acids: CASSLSGGLYGYTF. DNA for the CDR3: TGTGCCAGCAGCCTCTCCGGTGGACTCTATGGCTACACCTTC.